The 21 T cell receptor beta chains below all came from one sample that was sequenced in a study of cytomegalovirus exposure and HLA in healthy donors. The PCR used 60 Vbeta and 13 Jbeta primers. Clones were read by immunoSEQ multiplex PCR, and TCRdb kept only the in-frame ones, dropping some. This sample lists approximately 50,000 clones; its ten largest clones have less than 20%. The source material was PBMCs. These receptors originate from a male donor in good health and CMV-seronegative.

The genes are TRBV6-4 and TRBJ2-3, with D unclear. Trimming shortened V by 3 bases and J by 0 bases, and 10 bases separated the two germline ends. Germline CDR1 reads MRHNA; CDR2 reads SNTAGT. CDR3 length: 15 residues. The CDR3 DNA reads TGTGCCAGCAGTGAGTTCGGCGGAAGCACAGATACGCAGTATTTT. It yields the protein CASSEFGGSTDTQYF.

The chain carries TRBV18 and TRBJ2-3, with 7 bases fitting TRBD2. CDR3 size: 15 residues. The ends lost 3 bases at V and 6 bases at J; junction bases unmatched: 9. The germline V gene has CDR1 KGHSH and CDR2 LQKENI. This chain's CDR3 is CASSPRGGEMDTQYF. In DNA form, the CDR3 reads TGTGCCAGCTCACCCCGGGGAGGGGAGATGGATACGCAGTATTTT.

V is TRBV11-2 and J is TRBJ2-7, with 7 bases matching TRBD1. The CDR3 sequence is 13 residues long. Germline values: CDR1 SGHAT, CDR2 FQNNGV. V gave up 0 bases and J gave up 6 bases; unmatched junction bases: 2. This CDR3 is CASSLDDRVEQYF. The CDR3 DNA follows: TGTGCCAGCAGCTTAGACGACAGGGTCGAGCAGTACTTC. The whole variable domain, filled in from reference TRBV11-2 and TRBJ2-7, reads EAGVAQSPRYKIIEKRQSVAFWCNPISGHATLYWYQQILGQGPKLLIQFQNNGVVDDSQLPKDRFSAERLKGVDSTLKIQPAKLEDSAVYLCASSLDDRVEQYFGPGTRLTVT.

This chain connects TRBV9 to TRBJ2-3, with D tentatively TRBD2 (7 bases). Deletions cut 0 bases from V and 0 bases from J, with 11 bases between. The germline V gene encodes CDR1 SGDLS and CDR2 YYNGEE. The CDR3 sequence is 16 residues long. Here the CDR3 reads CASSVAGGASTDTQYF. CDR3 bases: TGTGCCAGCAGCGTAGCGGGGGGCGCGAGCACAGATACGCAGTATTTT.

As for this clone: Other nucleotide sequences from this sample produce the same CDR3. The rearrangement uses TRBV13 and TRBJ2-7, with D tentatively TRBD2 (6 bases). The CDR3 is 13 residues long. The V gene lost 0 bases and the J gene lost 4 bases, with 7 bases spanning the gap. Germline lookup yields CDR1 PRHDT and CDR2 FYEKMQ (reference sequence). The CDR3 spells CASSLGGGYEQYF. CDR3 nucleotides: TGTGCCAGCAGCTTAGGCGGGGGTTACGAGCAGTACTTC.

The J gene is TRBJ1-5, the V gene TRBV15; weak D call: TRBD1 (5 bases). The germline gives CDR1 LNHNV, CDR2 YYDKDF (reference sequence). This CDR3 has 15 residues. Deletions cut 0 bases from V and 2 bases from J, with 8 bases between. CDR3 in amino acids: CATSRDLGGNQPQHF. CDR3 DNA sequence: TGTGCCACCAGCAGAGATCTAGGGGGCAATCAGCCCCAGCATTTT.

The V gene is TRBV5-6, the J gene TRBJ1-2; 7 bases map to TRBD1. Germline CDR1 SGHDT, CDR2 YYEEEE. The CDR3 totals 14 residues. The J segment lost 3 bases and the V segment lost 0 bases, leaving 2 bases of the junction unmatched. CDR3 in amino acids: CASSLETGHYGYTF. The CDR3 nucleotides are TGTGCCAGCAGCTTGGAGACAGGGCACTATGGCTACACCTTC.

The chain recombines TRBV7-9 with TRBJ1-2; D possibly corresponds to TRBD1 (6 bases). This CDR3 has 16 residues. The germline gives CDR1 SEHNR, CDR2 FQNEAQ (reference sequence). The V gene lost 2 bases and the J gene lost 5 bases, with 18 bases spanning the gap. CDR3 nucleotide sequence: TGTGCCAGCAGCTTAAATTTGGATTCAGGGGTTTATGGCTACACCTTC. The encoded protein is CASSLNLDSGVYGYTF.

This rearrangement joins TRBV6-1 to TRBJ2-1, with 9 bases identical to TRBD2. Germline V gene data show CDR1 as MNHNS and CDR2 as SASEGT. The V segment lost 1 base and the J segment 8 bases; nucleotides outside the gene matches: 9. The CDR3 loop spans 16 amino acids. DNA of the CDR3: TGTGCCAGCAGTGAAGACGGGACTAGCCTCTTCGATGAGCAGTTCTTC. Translated, it gives CASSEDGTSLFDEQFF.

V gene TRBV30 combines with J gene TRBJ1-4; D unclear. The CDR3 length is 15 residues. Germline CDR1 and CDR2: GTSNPN and SVGIG (reference sequence). The V end was cut by 1 base, the J end by 0 bases, with 9 bases between. The CDR3 loop reads CAWSGGVATNEKLFF. The CDR3 region has the DNA TGTGCCTGGAGTGGCGGGGTTGCAACTAATGAAAAACTGTTTTTT. Based on the CDR3 plus reference TRBV30 and TRBJ1-4, the full variable domain is SQTIHQWPATLVQPVGSPLSLECTVEGTSNPNLYWYRQAAGRGLQLLFYSVGIGQISSEVPQNLSASRPQDRQFILSSKKLLLSDSGFYLCAWSGGVATNEKLFFGSGTQLSVL.

J is TRBJ1-2 and V is TRBV6-5, with TRBD1 matching over 8 bases. V lost 5 bases and J lost 4; bases outside the gene matches: 0. The CDR3 length is 12 residues. Germline V gives CDR1 MNHEY, CDR2 SVGAGI. The CDR3 here is CASSQGAYGYTF. The CDR3 DNA follows: TGTGCCAGCAGTCAGGGGGCCTATGGCTACACCTTC.

This chain uses TRBV4-3 with TRBJ2-5; D unclear. Judging by the DNA end, TRBJ2-7 fits better; the J call may be wrong. The CDR3 length is 13 residues. CDR1 is LGHNA and CDR2 is YSLEER in the germline V gene. In nucleotides, the CDR3 is TGCGCCAGCAGCCAAGATTACCGGTACGAGCAGTACTTC. Encoded protein: CASSQDYRYEQYF.

The rearrangement links TRBV5-4 to TRBJ2-2; 9 nucleotides match TRBD1. There are 15 residues in the CDR3. The trim removed 6 bases at V and 1 base at J, leaving 4 bases unmatched. Germline V CDR1 and CDR2: SGHNT, YYREEE (reference sequence). CDR3: CASKTGGLNTGELFF. The CDR3 DNA sequence: TGTGCCAGCAAAACAGGGGGCTTGAACACCGGGGAGCTGTTTTTT.

The chain combines TRBV27 with TRBJ1-5; D is undetermined. Germline CDR1 MNHEY, CDR2 SMNVEV (reference sequence). V lost 0 bases, J lost 3 bases, and 6 bases lay in between. The CDR3 length is 14 residues. CDR3: CASSLSSFNQPQHF. CDR3 bases: TGTGCCAGCAGTTTATCCTCCTTCAATCAGCCCCAGCATTTT.

The chain uses TRBV4-1 and TRBJ1-4; D not resolved. This CDR3 comprises 13 residues. CDR1 and CDR2 from the germline V gene are MGHRA and YSYEKL. V was clipped by 1 base and J by 10 bases, with 10 bases between them. The CDR3 protein is CASSQAGPGKLFF. The CDR3 DNA follows: TGCGCCAGCAGCCAAGCGGGTCCGGGAAAACTGTTTTTT.

The chain recombines TRBV25-1 with TRBJ2-7; 9 bases agree with TRBD1. CDR1 and CDR2 (germline): MGHDK, SYGVNS. The CDR3 extends over 14 amino acids. J gave up 5 bases and V 4 bases, and 6 bases lay outside the gene matches. CDR3 residues: CASSGDREAHEQYF. CDR3 nucleotide sequence: TGTGCCAGCAGTGGGGACAGGGAGGCCCACGAGCAGTACTTC.

The chain carries TRBV30 and TRBJ1-1; D gene unclear. There are 13 residues in the CDR3. Germline loops: CDR1 GTSNPN, CDR2 SVGIG (reference sequence). The V and J ends lost 4 bases and 3 bases respectively, with 12 bases between them. The CDR3 coding sequence is TGTGCCTGGAATTCCAACCGGGACACTGAAGCTTTCTTT. It yields the protein CAWNSNRDTEAFF. Looking up the rest from reference TRBV30 and TRBJ1-1 gives the full variable domain: SQTIHQWPATLVQPVGSPLSLECTVEGTSNPNLYWYRQAAGRGLQLLFYSVGIGQISSEVPQNLSASRPQDRQFILSSKKLLLSDSGFYLCAWNSNRDTEAFFGQGTRLTVV.

This rearrangement joins TRBV9 to TRBJ1-5, with 12 positions matching TRBD1. The CDR3 has 17 residues. Germline CDR1 is SGDLS and CDR2 is YYNGEE. Unmatched junction bases numbered 5, after V lost 2 bases and J lost 2 bases. CDR3 in DNA: TGTGCCAGCAGCGTCGGGACAGGGGGCCGTGGCAATCAGCCCCAGCATTTT. As protein: CASSVGTGGRGNQPQHF. Supplemented by reference TRBV9 and TRBJ1-5, the full variable domain reads DSGVTQTPKHLITATGQRVTLRCSPRSGDLSVYWYQQSLDQGLQFLIQYYNGEERAKGNILERFSAQQFPDLHSELNLSSLELGDSALYFCASSVGTGGRGNQPQHFGDGTRLSIL.

This rearrangement joins TRBV2 to TRBJ1-1; no clear D gene. Per the germline V gene, CDR1 is SNHLY and CDR2 is FYNNEI. The V gene lost 3 bases and the J gene lost 10 bases, with 18 bases spanning the gap. This CDR3 spans 14 amino acids. CDR3: CASSDNLVGRAAFF. CDR3 coding DNA: TGTGCCAGCAGTGATAATCTTGTCGGGAGGGCAGCTTTCTTT. Based on the CDR3 plus reference TRBV2 and TRBJ1-1, the full variable domain is EPEVTQTPSHQVTQMGQEVILRCVPISNHLYFYWYRQILGQKVEFLVSFYNNEISEKSEIFDDQFSVERPDGSNFTLKIRSTKLEDSAMYFCASSDNLVGRAAFFGQGTRLTVV.

J is TRBJ1-2 and V is TRBV7-2; TRBD1 aligns across 8 bases. CDR1 is SGHTA, CDR2 FQGNSA, per germline. With 5 bases clipped from V and 4 bases from J, the junction kept 9 bases outside the gene matches. This CDR3 spans 15 amino acids. For the CDR3, the DNA is TGTGCCAGCAGCCCGAGAGAGGACAGGGTCTATGGCTACACCTTC. This gives the protein CASSPREDRVYGYTF.

The chain carries TRBV7-2 and TRBJ1-1, with D tentatively TRBD1 (5 bases). Germline CDR1 and CDR2: SGHTA and FQGNSA. Deletions cut 1 base from V and 4 bases from J, with 10 bases between. CDR3 size: 14 residues. As DNA, the CDR3 is TGTGCCAGCAGCTTAGAGTCGCAGGGCACTGAAGCTTTCTTT. Translation gives CASSLESQGTEAFF.